The rows below give T cell receptor beta chains drawn from one sample of a study of T cell responses to AZD1222 COVID-19 vaccine. This table comes from immunoSEQ multiplex PCR, and its TCRdb copy is limited to in-frame clones, with some not included. The table records approximately 190,000 clones, approximately 90% of them present only once. The input for sequencing was peripheral blood, taken on day 0 of AZD1222 vaccination. These receptors were collected from an adult in good health. CDR3s include the opening cysteine and the closing phenylalanine or tryptophan. A D gene is named only where the DNA matches it firmly.

d_call	v_call	j_call	cdr3_aa	cdr3_nt
NA	TRBV3-1/TRBV3-2	TRBJ1-5	CASSQRGYSNQPQHF	TGTGCCAGCAGCCAACGCGGGTATAGCAATCAGCCCCAGCATTTT
TRBD2	TRBV3-1/TRBV3-2	TRBJ2-3	CASSQEAWTSADTQYF	TGTGCCAGCAGCCAAGAGGCTTGGACTAGCGCAGATACGCAGTATTTT
NA	TRBV2	TRBJ1-1	CASARLKGGNTEAFF	TGTGCCAGCGCGCGTCTCAAAGGGGGGAACACTGAAGCTTTCTTT
TRBD2	TRBV29-1	TRBJ2-4	CSVEGLAGGAKNIQYF	TGCAGCGTTGAAGGTCTAGCGGGAGGGGCCAAAAACATTCAGTACTTC
NA	TRBV2	TRBJ1-1	CASSEFPRAEAFF	TGTGCCAGCAGTGAATTTCCGCGGGCGGAAGCTTTCTTT
NA	TRBV18	TRBJ2-1	CASSPPSRTVYYNEQFF	TGTGCCAGCTCACCACCGAGTCGGACAGTCTATTACAATGAGCAGTTCTTC
TRBD1	TRBV5-5	TRBJ2-1	CASSYRTGNYNEQFF	TGTGCCAGCAGCTACAGGACAGGGAACTACAATGAGCAGTTCTTC
NA	TRBV23-1	TRBJ2-7	CASSQGEDRVEREQYEQYF	TGCGCCAGCAGTCAGGGGGAGGACAGGGTGGAGCGGGAGCAGTACGAGCAGTACTTC
NA	TRBV9	TRBJ2-3	CASSTTPPHTQYF	TGTGCCAGCAGCACAACACCCCCCCATACGCAGTATTTT
NA	TRBV11-2	TRBJ1-2	CASSLTGFDGYTF	TGTGCCAGCAGCTTAACAGGGTTCGATGGCTACACCTTC
NA	TRBV11-2	TRBJ1-2	CASSLAFRTVNYGYTF	TGTGCCAGCAGCTTAGCCTTTCGGACAGTGAACTATGGCTACACCTTC
NA	TRBV5-5	TRBJ2-2	CASSFGTPTGELFF	TGTGCCAGCAGCTTCGGGACACCCACCGGGGAGCTGTTTTTT
NA	TRBV10-3	TRBJ2-3	CAIMRDLDTDTQYF	TGTGCCATCATGCGGGACTTGGACACAGATACGCAGTATTTT
TRBD1	TRBV19	TRBJ2-7	CASSDRDRGHYEQYF	TGTGCCAGTAGTGACCGGGACAGGGGGCATTACGAGCAGTACTTC
NA	TRBV19	TRBJ2-5	CASSTPSGAALGETQYF	TGTGCCAGTAGTACGCCCTCTGGAGCGGCTCTAGGGGAGACCCAGTACTTC
TRBD1	TRBV28	TRBJ1-2	CASSSSTGAGYGYTF	TGTGCCAGCAGTTCCTCAACAGGGGCGGGGTATGGCTACACCTTC
NA	TRBV12-3/TRBV12-4	TRBJ1-1	CASSMNTEAFF	TGTGCCAGCAGTATGAACACTGAAGCTTTCTTT
NA	TRBV7-8	TRBJ1-1	CASSPSRVAFF	TGTGCCAGCAGCCCTTCTAGGGTGGCTTTCTTT
NA	TRBV6-1	TRBJ1-2	CASSEARGPYGYTF	TGTGCCAGCAGTGAAGCCAGGGGCCCCTATGGCTACACCTTC
TRBD1	TRBV6-1	TRBJ1-5	CASSEPDRGSNQPQHF	TGTGCCAGCAGTGAACCGGACAGGGGTTCCAATCAGCCCCAGCATTTT
NA	TRBV6-5	TRBJ1-2	CASTTSGRIYGYTF	TGTGCCAGCACCACGTCAGGACGGATCTATGGCTACACCTTC
NA	TRBV11-2	TRBJ2-2	CASSLTPNTGELFF	TGTGCCAGCAGCTTAACACCGAACACCGGGGAGCTGTTTTTT
NA	TRBV13	TRBJ2-2	CASRAGYTGELFF	TGTGCCAGTAGGGCCGGGTACACCGGGGAGCTGTTTTTT
NA	TRBV2	TRBJ2-2	CASKAPNTGELFF	TGTGCCAGCAAAGCCCCAAACACCGGGGAGCTGTTTTTT